This is a list of T cell receptor beta chains from one sample in a study of cytomegalovirus exposure and HLA in healthy donors. The table came from immunoSEQ multiplex PCR; TCRdb's copy has only in-frame clones and leaves some out. This repertoire shows some 130,000 clones, roughly two thirds found once; its top ten account for over 1.5%. Sample: PBMCs. Receptors originate from a man aged 30 to 39 in good health and CMV-seropositive. Each CDR3 is given without its conserved first and last residue. Each record gives: V gene, CDR3 length, J gene, CDR3 protein.

TRBV4-3	16	TRBJ2-1	ASSQDLSLADIYNEQF
TRBV5-4	10	TRBJ2-7	ASSSDTREQY
TRBV7-9	13	TRBJ2-1	ASSAGATIADEQF
TRBV11-3	16	TRBJ2-4	ASNLSSMAGENKNIQY
TRBV5-1	9	TRBJ2-1	ASSLLNEQF
TRBV11-2	14	TRBJ2-7	ASSPHPSTGDYEQY
TRBV28	12	TRBJ1-5	ASRRTGFNQPQH
TRBV5-1	13	TRBJ1-2	ASSLEDTGLYGYT
TRBV7-9	11	TRBJ2-7	ASSLGTGGRWY
TRBV19	11	TRBJ1-1	ASRLQGGIKAF
TRBV2	11	TRBJ2-7	ASSEPVLREQY
TRBV19	13	TRBJ2-1	ASSPKRGYTNEQF
TRBV7-2	16	TRBJ2-4	ASSLAGTSGIAKNIQY
TRBV15	13	TRBJ1-1	ATSRDPSPAAEAF
TRBV9	13	TRBJ2-5	ASSVVTGAVETQY
TRBV4-3	13	TRBJ1-1	ASSPWTAPNTEAF
TRBV9	13	TRBJ1-2	ASSVEAWRSDGYT
TRBV27	14	TRBJ1-3	ASARAGGNAGNTIY
TRBV28	11	TRBJ1-5	ASKEGSNQPQH
TRBV5-1	14	TRBJ2-1	ASSPRLASAYNEQF
TRBV7-9	11	TRBJ2-7	ASSLAEGGEQY
TRBV6-6	12	TRBJ1-3	ASSPSVFGNTIY
TRBV6-1	11	TRBJ2-3	ASSDVLSDTQY
TRBV19	13	TRBJ1-2	ASSFPGQGQYGYT
TRBV2	10	TRBJ2-1	ATDRGRNEQF
TRBV4-3	14	TRBJ2-1	ASSQDLGMSYNEQF
TRBV28	9	TRBJ1-1	ASRRATEAF
TRBV9	13	TRBJ2-5	ASSVEGGRTETQY
TRBV6-4	13	TRBJ2-3	ASSDSSGTTDTQY
TRBV5-8	13	TRBJ1-4	ASSLWDRPNEKLF
TRBV6-4	12	TRBJ1-2	ASSAQQGNYGYT
TRBV12-2	14	TRBJ2-5	ASRLWLAGDEETQY